The clone carrying this T cell receptor beta chain was observed once. These data originate in a study of T cell clones after liver transplantation. The repertoire was sequenced with immunoSEQ multiplex PCR; TCRdb's copy has only in-frame clones and lacks some. The sample consists of 75,000 to 95,000 clones, approximately 80% of them appearing once. The sample in question was CD4+ T cells from blood, obtained less than 50 months after liver transplant. This clonotype was obtained from a human patient who received a liver transplant. Some T cells may trace back to the graft donor.

The CDR3, as DNA: TGCAGCGTTCAGTTCACAGGAACTGCGGAGCAGTACTTC. This sequence encodes CSVQFTGTAEQYF. The J gene is TRBJ2-7, the V gene TRBV29-1, with D perhaps TRBD1 (5 bases). With 5 bases removed from V and 7 bases from J, the gap between germline ends came to 18 bases. Germline V gene data show CDR1 as SQVTM and CDR2 as ANQGSEA. The CDR3 contains 13 residues.